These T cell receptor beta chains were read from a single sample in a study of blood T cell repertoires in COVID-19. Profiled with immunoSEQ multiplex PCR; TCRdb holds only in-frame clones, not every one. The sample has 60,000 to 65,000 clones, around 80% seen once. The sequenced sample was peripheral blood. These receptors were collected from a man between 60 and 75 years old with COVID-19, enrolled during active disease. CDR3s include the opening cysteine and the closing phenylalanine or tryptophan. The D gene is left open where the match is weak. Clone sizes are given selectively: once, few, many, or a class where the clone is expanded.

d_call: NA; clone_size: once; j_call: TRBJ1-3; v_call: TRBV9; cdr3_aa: CASSPRQSSGNTIYF; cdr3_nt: TGTGCCAGCAGCCCCCGACAGAGCTCTGGAAACACCATATATTTT
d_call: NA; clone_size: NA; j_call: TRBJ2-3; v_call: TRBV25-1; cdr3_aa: CASSERQAWTDTQYF; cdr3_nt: TGTGCCAGCAGTGAAAGACAGGCCTGGACAGATACGCAGTATTTT
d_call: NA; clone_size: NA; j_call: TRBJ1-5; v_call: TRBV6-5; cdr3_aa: CASSSSTRAGRPQHF; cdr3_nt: TGTGCCAGCAGTTCCTCCACTCGGGCCGGGAGGCCCCAGCATTTT
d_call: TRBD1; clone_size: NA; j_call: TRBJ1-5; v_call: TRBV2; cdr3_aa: CASSIGTGVNQPQHF; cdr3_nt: TGTGCCAGCAGTATTGGGACAGGGGTCAATCAGCCCCAGCATTTT
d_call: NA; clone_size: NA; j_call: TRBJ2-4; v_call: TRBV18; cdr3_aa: CASSPKEQNKNIQYF; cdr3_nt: TGTGCCAGCTCACCTAAAGAACAGAACAAAAACATTCAGTACTTC
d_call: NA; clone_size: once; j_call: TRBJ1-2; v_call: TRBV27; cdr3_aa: CASSPGTLYGYTF; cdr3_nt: TGTGCCAGCAGTCCCGGGACTTTATATGGCTACACCTTC
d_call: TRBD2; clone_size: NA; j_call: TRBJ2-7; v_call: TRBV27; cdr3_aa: CASGGTTYEQYF; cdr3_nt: TGTGCCAGCGGGGGGACTACCTACGAGCAGTACTTC
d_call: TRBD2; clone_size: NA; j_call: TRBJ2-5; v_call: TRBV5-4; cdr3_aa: CASSGASGEETQYF; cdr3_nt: TGTGCCAGCAGCGGAGCTAGCGGAGAAGAGACCCAGTACTTC
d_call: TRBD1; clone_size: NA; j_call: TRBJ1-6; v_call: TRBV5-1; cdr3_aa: CASSLARAQGFYNSPLHF; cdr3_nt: TGCGCCAGCAGCTTGGCCCGGGCACAGGGGTTCTATAATTCACCCCTCCACTTT
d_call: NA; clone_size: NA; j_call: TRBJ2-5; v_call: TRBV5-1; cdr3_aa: CASRSGGGEETQYF; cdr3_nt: TGCGCCAGCAGAAGCGGAGGGGGGGAAGAGACCCAGTACTTC
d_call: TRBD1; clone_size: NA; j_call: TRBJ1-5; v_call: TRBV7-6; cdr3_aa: CASSLAPDRAQPQHF; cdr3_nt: TGTGCCAGCAGCTTAGCGCCAGACAGGGCTCAGCCCCAGCATTTT
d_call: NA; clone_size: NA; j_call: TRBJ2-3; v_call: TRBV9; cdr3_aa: CASSVAPTPDTQYF; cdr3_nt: TGTGCCAGCAGCGTAGCCCCTACCCCAGATACGCAGTATTTT
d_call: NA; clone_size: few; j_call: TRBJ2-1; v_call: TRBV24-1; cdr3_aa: CATSDQSYRINEQFF; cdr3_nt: TGTGCCACCAGTGACCAAAGCTACAGAATCAATGAGCAGTTCTTC
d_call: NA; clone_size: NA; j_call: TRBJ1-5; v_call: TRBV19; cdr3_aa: CASSRGRPSDQPQHF; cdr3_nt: TGTGCCAGTAGCAGAGGACGGCCTAGCGATCAGCCCCAGCATTTT
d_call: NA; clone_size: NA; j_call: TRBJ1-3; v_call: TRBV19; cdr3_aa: CATEAGVYSGNTIYF; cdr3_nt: TGTGCCACGGAAGCGGGAGTATACTCTGGAAACACCATATATTTT
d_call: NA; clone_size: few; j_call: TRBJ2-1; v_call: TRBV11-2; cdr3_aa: CASSSLAGAAHEQFF; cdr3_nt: TGTGCCAGCAGCTCATTGGCGGGGGCTGCCCATGAGCAGTTCTTC
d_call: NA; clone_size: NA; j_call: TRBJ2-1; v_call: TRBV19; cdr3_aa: CASSIMRNNEQFF; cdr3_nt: TGTGCCAGTAGTATCATGAGGAACAATGAGCAGTTCTTC
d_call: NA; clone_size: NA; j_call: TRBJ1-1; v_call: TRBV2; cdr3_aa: CASTRGTEAFF; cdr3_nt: TGTGCCAGCACCCGGGGTACTGAAGCTTTCTTT
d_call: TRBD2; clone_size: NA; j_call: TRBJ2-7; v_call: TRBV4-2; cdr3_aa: CASSDRTSGEQYF; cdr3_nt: TGTGCCAGCAGCGATAGGACTAGCGGAGAGCAGTACTTC
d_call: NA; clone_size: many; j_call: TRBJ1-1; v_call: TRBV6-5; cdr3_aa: CATRAPGGTEAFF; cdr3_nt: TGTGCCACCAGGGCCCCCGGAGGCACTGAAGCTTTCTTT
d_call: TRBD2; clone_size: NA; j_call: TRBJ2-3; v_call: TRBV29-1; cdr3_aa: CSVDSPRERADTQYF; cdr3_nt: TGCAGCGTTGATTCTCCGCGGGAGAGGGCAGATACGCAGTATTTT
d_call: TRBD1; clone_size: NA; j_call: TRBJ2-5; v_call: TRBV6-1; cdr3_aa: CASSEGGQGGGETQYF; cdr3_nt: TGTGCCAGCAGTGAAGGGGGACAGGGGGGTGGAGAGACCCAGTACTTC
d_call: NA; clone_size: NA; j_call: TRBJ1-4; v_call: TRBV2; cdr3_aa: CASSASPSNEKLFF; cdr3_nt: TGTGCCAGCAGTGCCAGTCCTTCAAATGAAAAACTGTTTTTT
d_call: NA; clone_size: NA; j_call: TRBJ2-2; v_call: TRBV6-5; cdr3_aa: CASSYSYGAGELFF; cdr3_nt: TGTGCCAGCAGTTACTCTTACGGGGCCGGGGAGCTGTTTTTT
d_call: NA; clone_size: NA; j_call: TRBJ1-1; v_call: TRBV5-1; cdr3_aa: CASSRSHRGVNTEAFF; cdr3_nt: TGCGCCAGCAGCAGGTCCCATCGAGGAGTGAACACTGAAGCTTTCTTT
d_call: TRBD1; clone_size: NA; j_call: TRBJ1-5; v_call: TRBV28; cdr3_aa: CASRRQGGNQPQHF; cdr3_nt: TGTGCCAGCAGACGACAGGGAGGCAATCAGCCCCAGCATTTT
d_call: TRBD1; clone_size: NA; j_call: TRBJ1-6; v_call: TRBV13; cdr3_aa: CASSRLGDRSNSPLHF; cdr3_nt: TGTGCCAGCAGCCGCCTAGGGGACAGGTCGAATTCACCCCTCCACTTT
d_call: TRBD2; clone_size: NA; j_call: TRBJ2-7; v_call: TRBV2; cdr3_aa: CASNPPGGWSEQYF; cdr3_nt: TGTGCCAGCAATCCCCCGGGGGGTTGGTCGGAGCAGTACTTC
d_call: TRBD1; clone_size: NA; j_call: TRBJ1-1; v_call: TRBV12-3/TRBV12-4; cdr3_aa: CASSLNRGTEAFF; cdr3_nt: TGTGCCAGCAGTTTAAACAGGGGCACTGAAGCTTTCTTT
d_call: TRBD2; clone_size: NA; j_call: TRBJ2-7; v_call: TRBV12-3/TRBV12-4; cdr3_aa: CASSPRRGGEQYF; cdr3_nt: TGTGCCAGCAGTCCTCGACGGGGGGGCGAGCAGTACTTC
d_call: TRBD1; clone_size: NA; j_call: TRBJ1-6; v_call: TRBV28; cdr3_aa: CASTTGTGLYNSPLHF; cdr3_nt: TGTGCCAGCACCACCGGGACAGGGTTATACAATTCACCCCTCCACTTT
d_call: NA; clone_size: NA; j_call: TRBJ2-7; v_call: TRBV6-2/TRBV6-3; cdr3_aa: CASSFTGYEQYF; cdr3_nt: TGTGCCAGCAGTTTCACGGGCTACGAGCAGTACTTC
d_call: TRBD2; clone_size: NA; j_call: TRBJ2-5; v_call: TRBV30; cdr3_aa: CAWSLGLAGKETQYF; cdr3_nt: TGTGCCTGGAGCCTTGGACTAGCGGGGAAAGAGACCCAGTACTTC
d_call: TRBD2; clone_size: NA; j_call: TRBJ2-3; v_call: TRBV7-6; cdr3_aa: CASSPSRGIAGDSTDTQYF; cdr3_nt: TGTGCCAGCAGCCCCTCCCGTGGTATAGCGGGAGATAGCACAGATACGCAGTATTTT
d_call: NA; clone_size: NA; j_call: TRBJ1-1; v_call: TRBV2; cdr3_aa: CASKVRGRDTEAFF; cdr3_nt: TGTGCCAGCAAAGTCCGGGGAAGGGATACTGAAGCTTTCTTT